One and the same sample provided the 12 T cell receptor beta chains below, sequenced in a study of shared clonotypes between healthy human individuals. The repertoire was sequenced with immunoSEQ multiplex PCR; TCRdb's copy has only in-frame clones and lacks some. Of 450,000 to 500,000 clones in the sample, 76% were seen once. Sequenced sample: PBMCs. These receptors all stem from a woman in her 40s in good health. Some clones in this sample may be carry-over from other donors' samples.

This clone came up once. V gene TRBV7-2 combines with J gene TRBJ2-2, with a possible D match to TRBD2 (6 bases). The CDR3 is 17 residues long. Trimming took 0 bases from V and 5 from J, leaving 16 bases between them. Per the germline V gene, CDR1 is SGHTA and CDR2 is FQGNSA. CDR3 sequence reads: CASSLARAGWGTGELFF. The CDR3 nucleotides are TGTGCCAGCAGCTTAGCGAGGGCGGGATGGGGGACCGGGGAGCTGTTTTTT.

The CDR3 spells CASSSPGAQGNTIYF. The CDR3 nucleotides are TGTGCCAGCAGTTCTCCAGGGGCGCAGGGAAACACCATATATTTT. The genes are TRBV28 and TRBJ1-3, with D possibly TRBD1 on 6 matching bases. This CDR3 is built from 15 residues. Trimming took 4 bases from V and 4 from J, leaving 14 bases between them. In germline, CDR1 is MDHEN, CDR2 SYDVKM. Variable domain in full (rest from reference TRBV28 and TRBJ1-3): DVKVTQSSRYLVKRTGEKVFLECVQDMDHENMFWYRQDPGLGLRLIYFSYDVKMKEKGDIPEGYSVSREKKERFSLILESASTNQTSMYLCASSSPGAQGNTIYFGEGSWLTVV.

V gene TRBV7-2 combines with J gene TRBJ2-7; D call uncertain. V was trimmed by 5 bases and J by 7 bases, leaving 9 bases between them. Per the germline V gene, CDR1 is SGHTA and CDR2 is FQGNSA. This CDR3 has 11 residues. The CDR3 bases are TGTGCCAGCAGCGCTCACGAGGAGCAGTACTTC. It encodes CASSAHEEQYF. Based on the CDR3 plus reference TRBV7-2 and TRBJ2-7, the full variable domain is GAGVSQSPSNKVTEKGKDVELRCDPISGHTALYWYRQSLGQGLEFLIYFQGNSAPDKSGLPSDRFSAERTGGSVSTLTIQRTQQEDSAVYLCASSAHEEQYFGPGTRLTVT.

The genes are TRBV27 and TRBJ2-7, with 11 bases fitting TRBD2. Trimming removed 10 bases from V and 3 bases from J; junction bases left unmatched: 5. This CDR3 region has 13 residues. Germline V CDR1 and CDR2: MNHEY, SMNVEV (reference sequence). The CDR3 DNA is TGTGCCACCTCTAGCGGGAGGATCTACGAGCAGTACTTC. Residues: CATSSGRIYEQYF.

V gene TRBV27 combines with J gene TRBJ2-1; no clear D. Germline V CDR1 and CDR2: MNHEY, SMNVEV (reference sequence). Trimming cost V 5 bases and J 0 bases, with 17 bases left between them. The CDR3 runs 17 residues. CDR3 sequence: CASSIPSGQSSYNEQFF. CDR3 DNA: TGTGCCAGCAGTATACCCTCAGGCCAGAGCTCCTACAATGAGCAGTTCTTC.

This clone was counted a few times. The chain employs TRBV6-5 and TRBJ2-7, with D tentatively TRBD1 or TRBD2 (6 bases each). Germline CDR1 and CDR2: MNHEY and SVGAGI. This CDR3 is built from 15 residues. The germline V and J ends were trimmed by 7 bases and 6 bases, with 22 bases remaining between them. CDR3 region: CASTLGGLARGEQYF. The CDR3 DNA reads as TGTGCCAGCACTCTAGGGGGGCTAGCGCGGGGCGAGCAGTACTTC.

The chain links TRBV29-1 to TRBJ2-3; TRBD2 is a possible D gene (7 bases). CDR3 length: 16 residues. V was cut by 0 bases and J by 6 bases, with 19 bases left in between. CDR1 is SQVTM, CDR2 ANQGSEA, per germline. The CDR3 DNA is TGCAGCGTTGAAGATGTTGGGGGCGGGAGTCCCGATACGCAGTATTTT. It codes for CSVEDVGGGSPDTQYF.

As concerns this clone: One end of the junction fails to match germline, which may point to a read error. The chain combines TRBV28 with TRBJ2-7; 7 nucleotides match TRBD2. Germline values: CDR1 MDHEN, CDR2 SYDVKM. This CDR3 is 11 amino acids long. Here the CDR3 reads CASSFQAGINF. CDR3 bases: TGTGCCAGCAGTTTTCAAGCGGGAATAAACTTC.

This rearrangement joins TRBV15 to TRBJ2-5; D possibly uses TRBD1 or TRBD2 (7 bases each). The germline V gene encodes CDR1 LNHNV and CDR2 YYDKDF (reference sequence). This CDR3 contains 15 residues. Trimming stripped 7 bases from V and 4 bases from J, with 19 bases between. For the CDR3, the DNA is TGTGCCACCAACCGTCGGGGAGGGGGCTTAGAGACCCAGTACTTC. Translation gives CATNRRGGGLETQYF.

In this sample, this clone turned up once. The V gene is TRBV10-1, the J gene TRBJ2-2, with a weak D call TRBD1 (6 bases). Germline V gene data show CDR1 as WNHNN and CDR2 as SYGVQD (reference sequence). The CDR3 has 14 amino acids. V dropped 6 bases and J dropped 1 base, with 9 bases sitting between them. This CDR3 reads CASSEGQNTGELFF. CDR3 bases: TGCGCCAGCAGCGAGGGACAGAACACCGGGGAGCTGTTTTTT.

The rearrangement joins TRBV7-9 to TRBJ2-2; the D is unclear. Germline assignment: CDR1 SEHNR and CDR2 FQNEAQ (reference sequence). Trimming cost V 7 bases and J 8 bases, with 8 bases left between them. The CDR3 totals 11 residues. The CDR3 DNA is TGTGCCAGCACCCCTTGGGGGGAGCTGTTTTTT. This translates into CASTPWGELFF. Looking up the rest from reference TRBV7-9 and TRBJ2-2 gives the full variable domain: DTGVSQNPRHKITKRGQNVTFRCDPISEHNRLYWYRQTLGQGPEFLTYFQNEAQLEKSRLLSDRFSAERPKGSFSTLEIQRTEQGDSAMYLCASTPWGELFFGEGSRLTVL.

In this sample, this clone turned up once. The chain has TRBV7-8 and TRBJ2-7, with D tentatively TRBD2 (6 bases). CDR1 is SGHVS, CDR2 FQNEAQ, per germline. This CDR3 spans 13 amino acids. Trimming cost V 4 bases and J 5 bases, with 12 bases left between them. CDR3 loop: CASSSYGGDEQYF. CDR3 in DNA: TGTGCCAGCAGCTCCTATGGAGGGGACGAGCAGTACTTC.